Listed below are T cell receptor beta chains from one sample, sequenced in a study of CD4 T cells in relation to SARS-CoV-2 and coronaviruses. The method was immunoSEQ multiplex PCR; TCRdb's version includes in-frame clones alone and lacks a portion of them. Of tens of thousands of clones listed, 94% were seen once; the top ten hold approximately 0.15%. Sequenced input: naive CD4+ T cells from PBMCs. All receptors come from a human donor in good health. Each CDR3 is given with its conserved first and last residue. D genes are given only for firm matches. For some rows the clone size is stated as once, few or many, or as a class when expanded; others skip it.

v_gene,abundance,j_gene,d_gene,CDR3aa,CDR3nt
TRBV28,.,TRBJ2-1,.,CASSKSFEQFF,TGTGCCAGCAGCAAAAGTTTCGAGCAGTTCTTC
TRBV27,.,TRBJ2-5,.,CASSFDLKQGTQYF,TGTGCCAGCAGTTTCGACCTTAAGCAAGGGACCCAGTACTTC
TRBV4-1,.,TRBJ1-4,.,CASSQIGEKLFF,TGCGCCAGCAGCCAAATTGGGGAAAAACTGTTTTTT
TRBV5-8,.,TRBJ1-3,TRBD1,CASSLGTGTGNTIYF,TGTGCCAGCAGCTTGGGGACAGGGACCGGAAACACCATATATTTT
TRBV2,.,TRBJ2-3,.,CASSVLAGTDTQYF,TGTGCCAGCAGCGTACTAGCTGGCACAGATACGCAGTATTTT
TRBV12-3/TRBV12-4,.,TRBJ1-1,.,CASSQRENTEAFF,TGTGCCAGCAGCCAGAGGGAGAACACTGAAGCTTTCTTT
TRBV6-4,once,TRBJ2-1,TRBD2,CASSILAGGYNEQFF,TGTGCCAGCAGTATCCTAGCGGGAGGCTACAATGAGCAGTTCTTC
TRBV27,.,TRBJ1-5,TRBD1,CASPSGTGLQPQHF,TGTGCCAGCCCTTCGGGGACAGGGTTACAGCCCCAGCATTTT
TRBV19,.,TRBJ2-1,TRBD2,CASSITSGRGYNEQFF,TGTGCCAGTAGTATCACTAGCGGGAGGGGCTACAATGAGCAGTTCTTC
TRBV19,.,TRBJ1-2,.,CASSIGRGFYGYTF,TGTGCCAGTAGTATAGGGAGGGGTTTCTATGGCTACACCTTC
TRBV27,.,TRBJ2-5,.,CASSPDPQETQYF,TGTGCCAGCAGTCCGGACCCTCAAGAGACCCAGTACTTC
TRBV18,.,TRBJ2-7,TRBD2,CASSQGLAGGYEQYF,TGTGCCAGCTCGCAGGGACTAGCGGGAGGCTACGAGCAGTACTTC
TRBV28,once,TRBJ2-3,.,CASSLFGRGLGAPDTQYF,TGTGCCAGCAGTTTATTTGGGCGGGGATTGGGTGCGCCAGATACGCAGTATTTT
TRBV19,.,TRBJ1-2,.,CASKRAEANYGYTF,TGTGCCAGTAAAAGGGCAGAAGCTAACTATGGCTACACCTTC
TRBV18,.,TRBJ2-3,TRBD2,CASSQGTRADTQYF,TGTGCCAGCTCACAGGGGACTAGGGCAGATACGCAGTATTTT
TRBV2,.,TRBJ2-1,TRBD2,CASSVTLAGGEQFF,TGTGCCAGCAGTGTCACACTAGCGGGAGGTGAGCAGTTCTTC
TRBV27,.,TRBJ2-5,.,CASRGLVETQYF,TGTGCCAGCAGAGGGCTAGTGGAGACCCAGTACTTC
TRBV7-8,once,TRBJ2-3,.,CASSLATDTQYF,TGTGCCAGCAGCTTAGCCACAGATACGCAGTATTTT
TRBV4-1,.,TRBJ1-3,.,CASSQAGFSGNTIYF,TGCGCCAGCAGCCAAGCAGGGTTCTCTGGAAACACCATATATTTT
TRBV5-1,.,TRBJ1-1,.,CASSLAGDTEAFF,TGCGCCAGCAGCTTGGCCGGAGACACTGAAGCTTTCTTT
TRBV2,.,TRBJ2-5,.,CASSGQGTETQYF,TGTGCCAGCAGTGGGCAGGGGACAGAGACCCAGTACTTC
TRBV30,.,TRBJ2-3,TRBD1,CAWSPWTGSTDTQYF,TGTGCCTGGAGTCCCTGGACAGGGTCCACAGATACGCAGTATTTT
TRBV30,.,TRBJ2-4,TRBD1,CAWGQGWDIQYF,TGTGCCTGGGGACAGGGTTGGGACATTCAGTACTTC
TRBV25-1,.,TRBJ2-3,TRBD2,CASSEFGRPSGTDTQYF,TGTGCCAGCAGTGAATTCGGGAGGCCTAGCGGCACAGATACGCAGTATTTT
TRBV5-6,.,TRBJ1-2,.,CASSLDRAYGYTF,TGTGCCAGCAGCTTGGACAGGGCTTATGGCTACACCTTC
TRBV28,.,TRBJ1-2,.,CASSPPGFTNYGYTF,TGTGCCAGCAGTCCACCGGGATTCACTAACTATGGCTACACCTTC
TRBV7-9,.,TRBJ2-1,.,CASSLALRLVNEQFF,TGTGCCAGCAGCTTAGCGCTCAGACTAGTGAATGAGCAGTTCTTC
TRBV2,once,TRBJ2-3,.,CASTVGDTQYF,TGTGCCAGCACCGTGGGAGATACGCAGTATTTT
TRBV2,once,TRBJ2-3,TRBD1,CASKGTGVQYF,TGTGCCAGCAAGGGGACAGGGGTGCAGTATTTT
TRBV2,.,TRBJ1-6,.,CASSDPSSYNSPLHF,TGTGCCAGCAGTGATCCGAGCTCCTATAATTCACCCCTCCACTTT
TRBV18,.,TRBJ2-7,TRBD1,CASSPGTGTNYEQYF,TGTGCCAGCTCACCAGGGACAGGAACGAACTACGAGCAGTACTTC
TRBV7-3,once,TRBJ2-6,.,CASSSISGANVLTF,TGTGCCAGCAGCTCCATCTCTGGGGCCAACGTCCTGACTTTC
TRBV10-1,.,TRBJ2-7,.,CASRSRAESHPARTASYEQYF,TGCGCCAGCAGGAGCCGGGCAGAGTCCCACCCGGCGCGGACAGCATCCTACGAGCAGTACTTC
TRBV7-9,.,TRBJ1-3,.,CASSLQGNTIYF,TGTGCCAGCAGCTTACAGGGAAACACCATATATTTT
TRBV5-1,.,TRBJ1-2,TRBD1,CASSGAQSTGGYGYTF,TGCGCCAGCAGCGGGGCCCAATCGACAGGGGGCTATGGCTACACCTTC
TRBV5-4,.,TRBJ2-3,.,CASSLVLKSGRATDTQYF,TGTGCCAGCAGCTTGGTGTTAAAGTCCGGGAGAGCCACAGATACGCAGTATTTT
TRBV9,.,TRBJ1-3,.,CASNGVSSGNTIYF,TGTGCCAGCAACGGAGTCAGCTCTGGAAACACCATATATTTT
TRBV19,.,TRBJ2-2,.,CASSRDLGTGELFF,TGTGCCAGTAGTCGGGACTTAGGCACCGGGGAGCTGTTTTTT
TRBV7-9,.,TRBJ1-3,.,CASSLGGSTGNTIYF,TGTGCCAGCAGCTTAGGAGGGTCAACTGGAAACACCATATATTTT
TRBV19,.,TRBJ1-5,.,CASSIVRRNQPQHF,TGTGCCAGTAGTATCGTCAGACGCAATCAGCCCCAGCATTTT